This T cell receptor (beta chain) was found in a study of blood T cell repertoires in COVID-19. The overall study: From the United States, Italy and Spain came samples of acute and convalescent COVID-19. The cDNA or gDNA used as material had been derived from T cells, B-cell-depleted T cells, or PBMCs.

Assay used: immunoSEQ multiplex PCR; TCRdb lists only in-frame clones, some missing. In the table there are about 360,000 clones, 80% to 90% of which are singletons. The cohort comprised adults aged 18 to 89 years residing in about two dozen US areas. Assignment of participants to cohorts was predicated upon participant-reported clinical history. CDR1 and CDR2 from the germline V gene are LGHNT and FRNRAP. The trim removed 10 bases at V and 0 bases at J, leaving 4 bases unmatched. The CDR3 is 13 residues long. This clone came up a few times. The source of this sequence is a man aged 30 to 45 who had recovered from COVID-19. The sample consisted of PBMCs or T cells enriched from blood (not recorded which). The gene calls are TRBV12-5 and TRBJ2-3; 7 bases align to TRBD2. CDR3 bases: TGTGCTACCCGGCGGGGGAGCACAGATACGCAGTATTTT. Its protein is CATRRGSTDTQYF. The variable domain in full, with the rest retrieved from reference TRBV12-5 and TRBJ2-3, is DARVTQTPRHKVTEMGQEVTMRCQPILGHNTVFWYRQTMMQGLELLAYFRNRAPLDDSGMPKDRFSAEMPDATLATLKIQPSEPRDSAVYFCATRRGSTDTQYFGPGTRLTVL.